This T cell receptor (beta chain) was identified during a study of cytomegalovirus exposure and HLA in healthy donors. As for the study in general: Per a later analysis, the roughly 670 first-cohort and approximately 120 validation repertoires shared one platform.

Measured with immunoSEQ multiplex PCR; TCRdb has only the in-frame clones, and not every one. The sample consists of 250,000 or so clones, roughly 87% of them appearing once. J was trimmed by 5 bases and V by 4 bases; bases with no gene match: 9. Germline V gene sequence: CDR1 SGHTA, CDR2 FQGTGA. The CDR3 consists of 15 residues. The clonotype was recovered from a man between 18 and 29 years old in good health and CMV-seropositive. V is TRBV7-3 and J is TRBJ2-3; the match to TRBD1 covers 7 bases. Sequencing was performed on PBMCs. Here the CDR3 DNA reads TGTGCCAGCAGCTCTAGGGGACAGTTCTTAGATACGCAGTATTTT. Protein sequence: CASSSRGQFLDTQYF.